These T cell receptor beta chains were read from a single sample in a study of CD8+ T cells in alopecia areata. This table comes from immunoSEQ multiplex PCR, and its TCRdb copy is limited to in-frame clones, with some not included. The sample records about 180,000 clones, approximately 49% being singletons. The sample in question was CD8+ T cells sorted from blood, obtained around week 53, from a patient treated with tofacitinib. The receptors here all came from a human donor with alopecia areata. Each CDR3 is given with its conserved first and last residue. The D gene is left open where the match is weak. Clone size is given for some rows only: seen once, a few or many times, or a class if the clone is expanded.

cdr3_aa cdr3_nt v_call d_call j_call clone_size
CAISESQRGTSYEQYF TGTGCCATCAGTGAGTCCCAGCGGGGTACTTCCTACGAGCAGTACTTC TRBV10-3 TRBD2 TRBJ2-7 once
CASSFQGSEQYF TGTGCCAGCAGCTTTCAGGGTTCCGAGCAGTACTTC TRBV7-9 - TRBJ2-7 many
CASGGRPATNTGELFF TGTGCTAGTGGTGGACGACCGGCGACGAACACCGGGGAGCTGTTTTTT TRBV12-5 - TRBJ2-2 -
CASSLTQVPSLTGTGELFF TGTGCCAGCAGTTTAACGCAGGTTCCTTCTTTAACTGGGACCGGGGAGCTGTTTTTT TRBV27 - TRBJ2-2 -
CSVWDSLGPQHF TGCAGCGTTTGGGACAGCCTAGGGCCCCAGCATTTT TRBV29-1 TRBD1 TRBJ1-5 -
CASSRELTNTEAFF TGTGCCAGCAGCCGGGAGTTAACGAACACTGAAGCTTTCTTT TRBV13 - TRBJ1-1 few
CASSLEFNNEQFF TGTGCCAGCAGTTTAGAGTTCAACAATGAGCAGTTCTTC TRBV27 - TRBJ2-1 -
CSADRLNTGELFF TGCAGCGCCGACAGATTGAACACCGGGGAGCTGTTTTTT TRBV29-1 - TRBJ2-2 few
CASSYGENTGELFF TGTGCCAGCAGTTACGGGGAGAACACCGGGGAGCTGTTTTTT TRBV6-5 - TRBJ2-2 -
CSVVRGIRFGTEAFF TGCAGCGTTGTTCGAGGTATTCGGTTCGGGACAGAAGCTTTCTTT TRBV29-1 - TRBJ1-1 few
CAISGGQEAGELFF TGTGCCATAAGCGGAGGACAGGAGGCCGGGGAGCTGTTTTTT TRBV10-3 TRBD1 TRBJ2-2 -
CASSEAANSYEQYF TGTGCCAGCAGTGAAGCGGCCAACTCCTACGAGCAGTACTTC TRBV6-1 - TRBJ2-7 -
CSVEGTSGGRTDTQYF TGCAGCGTTGAGGGGACTAGCGGGGGGAGGACAGATACGCAGTATTTT TRBV29-1 TRBD2 TRBJ2-3 few
CASSPGSYEQYF TGTGCCAGCAGTCCCGGCTCCTACGAGCAGTACTTC TRBV27 - TRBJ2-7 -
CASSPRTSGTYNEQFF TGCGCCAGCAGTCCACGGACTAGCGGAACCTACAATGAGCAGTTCTTC TRBV10-2 TRBD2 TRBJ2-1 -
CASSERGGTGELFF TGTGCCAGCAGTGAGCGGGGGGGCACCGGGGAGCTGTTTTTT TRBV6-4 TRBD2 TRBJ2-2 -
CASGFRTETQYF TGTGCTAGTGGTTTCCGGACAGAGACCCAGTACTTC TRBV12-5 - TRBJ2-5 -
CASSLGDFTETQYF TGCGCCAGCAGCTTGGGGGACTTTACAGAGACCCAGTACTTC TRBV5-1 - TRBJ2-5 -
CASSYTGGVGGYTF TGTGCCAGCAGTTACACCGGTGGAGTCGGTGGCTACACCTTC TRBV6-5 - TRBJ1-2 -
CAWSSRLGYEQYF TGTGCCTGGAGTAGTCGCTTGGGTTACGAGCAGTACTTC TRBV30 - TRBJ2-7 -
CASSYGTLYEQYF TGCGCCAGCAGCTACGGGACCTTATACGAGCAGTACTTC TRBV5-1 - TRBJ2-7 -
CASSPSGTNYEQYF TGCGCCAGCAGCCCCTCCGGGACAAACTACGAGCAGTACTTC TRBV4-1 - TRBJ2-7 -
CATSRSGQGAGANVLTF TGTGCCACCAGCAGATCGGGACAGGGGGCTGGGGCCAACGTCCTGACTTTC TRBV15 TRBD1 TRBJ2-6 -
CAWMADGYTF TGTGCCTGGATGGCAGATGGCTACACCTTC TRBV30 - TRBJ1-2 -
CASSSDTGELFF TGTGCCAGCAGCAGCGACACCGGGGAGCTGTTTTTT TRBV9 - TRBJ2-2 once
CASSLEGRRNTEAFF TGCGCCAGCAGCTTGGAGGGGCGGAGAAACACTGAAGCTTTCTTT TRBV5-1 - TRBJ1-1 -
CASSQADLIATPYNEQFF TGCGCCAGCAGCCAAGCAGACCTTATAGCGACCCCCTACAATGAGCAGTTCTTC TRBV4-1 - TRBJ2-1 -
CASSLENTNYGYTF TGTGCCAGCAGCTTGGAGAACACAAACTATGGCTACACCTTC TRBV5-6 - TRBJ1-2 -